Below, 19 T cell receptor beta chains from the same sample are listed, as sequenced in a study of CD8 T cells in ankylosing spondylitis. TCRdb reanalysed the 5' RACE reads using MiXCR and keeps one entry per CDR3 protein. The table shows 250,000 to 350,000 distinct CDR3 sequences, with 15% to 25% occurring only once. The sequenced material came from blood, either unsorted or a sorted T cell fraction (not recorded which). These receptors came from a male donor with ankylosing spondylitis or in good health (not recorded which).

The rearrangement joins TRBV5-5 to TRBJ2-5; possible D gene TRBD1, 5 bases. Trimming shortened V by 1 base and J by 5 bases, and 9 bases separated the two germline ends. This CDR3 is 13 amino acids long. Germline CDR1 and CDR2: SGHKS and YYEKEE (reference sequence). For the CDR3, the DNA is TGTGCCAGCAGCTTGTTGACAGAGGAGACCCAGTACTTC. It specifies CASSLLTEETQYF.

This clonotype was found a few times. The V gene is TRBV3-1, the J gene TRBJ2-4, with 8 nucleotides matching TRBD1. With V trimmed by 3 bases and J by 2 bases, 3 bases remained unmatched. The CDR3 contains 15 residues. Germline V gives CDR1 LGHDT, CDR2 YNNKEL (reference sequence). The DNA of the CDR3 is TGTGCCAGCAGCCAGGGACAGGTGCCCAAAAACATTCAGTACTTC. Protein sequence: CASSQGQVPKNIQYF.

This clonotype showed up just a few times. The chain uses TRBV20-1 and TRBJ1-1, with 11 bases lining up with TRBD1. The CDR3 totals 15 residues. The V gene's germline CDR1 is DFQATT and CDR2 SNEGSKA (reference sequence). Unmatched junction bases numbered 10, after V lost 6 bases and J lost 4 bases. The CDR3 nucleotides are TGCAGTGCACCACGGACAGGGGGCTTGGGCACTGAAGCTTTCTTT. Its translation is CSAPRTGGLGTEAFF.

This clonotype was observed a few times. The chain joins TRBV9 to TRBJ2-2; 7 bases match TRBD1. This CDR3 contains 14 residues. V lost 2 bases, J lost 7 bases, and 5 bases stayed unmatched. Germline V gene data show CDR1 as SGDLS and CDR2 as YYNGEE. As DNA, the CDR3 is TGTGCCAGCAGCGTCGGGACAGTTGGCGGGGAGCTGTTTTTT. As protein: CASSVGTVGGELFF. The full variable domain, rest sourced from reference TRBV9 and TRBJ2-2, is DSGVTQTPKHLITATGQRVTLRCSPRSGDLSVYWYQQSLDQGLQFLIQYYNGEERAKGNILERFSAQQFPDLHSELNLSSLELGDSALYFCASSVGTVGGELFFGEGSRLTVL.

Many counts were recorded for this clonotype. The chain recombines TRBV6-1 with TRBJ2-7; no clear D. Trimming cost V 2 bases and J 3 bases, with 11 bases left between them. This CDR3 contains 14 residues. Germline assignment: CDR1 MNHNS and CDR2 SASEGT. CDR3 DNA: TGTGCCAGCAGTGAAAATTCGGCGATCTACGAGCAGTACGTC. Protein: CASSENSAIYEQYV.

CDR3: CASREGSLAGAGGANVLTF. The CDR3 nucleotides read TGCGCCAGCAGGGAGGGTTCGCTAGCGGGAGCGGGTGGGGCCAACGTCCTGACTTTC. The J gene is TRBJ2-6, the V gene TRBV10-2, with 10 bases aligning to TRBD2. CDR3 size: 19 residues. Germline V gene lookup returns CDR1 WSHSY and CDR2 SAAADI. The V gene end was trimmed by 6 bases and the J gene end by 3 bases; junction bases not matched to a gene: 14.

The V gene is TRBV2, the J gene TRBJ2-2, with 7 bases that match TRBD1. The CDR3 extends over 15 amino acids. V gave up 5 bases and J gave up 7 bases; unmatched junction bases: 10. Germline values: CDR1 SNHLY, CDR2 FYNNEI. CDR3 sequence: CASSPLGTVGGELFF. The CDR3 DNA is TGTGCCAGCAGTCCCCTAGGGACAGTTGGCGGGGAGCTGTTTTTT. The full variable domain, in which reference TRBV2 and TRBJ2-2 provide the parts outside the CDR3, is EPEVTQTPSHQVTQMGQEVILRCVPISNHLYFYWYRQILGQKVEFLVSFYNNEISEKSEIFDDQFSVERPDGSNFTLKIRSTKLEDSAMYFCASSPLGTVGGELFFGEGSRLTVL.

This clonotype was picked up a small number of times. The chain has TRBV20-1 and TRBJ1-5, with 10 bases lining up with TRBD1. CDR1 DFQATT and CDR2 SNEGSKA come from the germline V gene (reference sequence). The CDR3 has 14 residues. V lost 6 bases, J lost 7 bases, and 9 bases stayed unmatched. In nucleotides, the CDR3 is TGCAGTGCCCTCCTGGGACAGGGGAACCAGCCCCAGCATTTT. Its protein product is CSALLGQGNQPQHF.

The rearrangement uses TRBV28 and TRBJ1-3; weak D call: TRBD1 (5 bases). In germline, CDR1 is MDHEN, CDR2 SYDVKM. V was trimmed by 8 bases and J by 1 base, leaving 12 bases between them. The CDR3 has 14 residues. The CDR3 nucleotides are TGTGCCAGCCTCACCGGGGGTTCTGGAAACACCATATATTTT. It codes for CASLTGGSGNTIYF.

The V call is TRBV5-1, the J call TRBJ2-1, with TRBD2 matching over 13 bases. CDR1 and CDR2 (germline): SGHRS, YFSETQ. Losses at the gene ends were 4 bases for V and 3 bases for J; bases not matched to a gene: 7. The CDR3 extends over 17 amino acids. The DNA of the CDR3 is TGCGCCAGCAGCCCGGGACTAGCGGGGATGGGCTACAATGAGCAGTTCTTC. Amino acids: CASSPGLAGMGYNEQFF.

This clonotype was found once. A read error is possible here, since a much larger clone lies one base away. The V gene is TRBV5-6, the J gene TRBJ2-1, with D hard to call. The CDR3 runs to 11 residues. Germline CDR1 and CDR2: SGHDT and YYEEEE. The chain's CDR3 is CANSQANEQFF. CDR3 nucleotide sequence: TGTGCCAACAGCCAGGCCAATGAGCAGTTCTTC.

The rearrangement links TRBV12-2 to TRBJ2-7; the DNA was not used to check the table's D call, TRBD2. TRBV12-2 is a pseudogene segment. This CDR3 has 17 residues. The CDR3: CASRLAGGRYSAYEQYV. CDR3 DNA sequence: TGTGCAAGTCGCTTAGCGGGCGGGAGATATAGCGCCTACGAGCAGTACGTC.

Turning to this clonotype: A much larger clone differs by one base, so this may be a read error. J is TRBJ2-2 and V is TRBV6-1; D is unresolved. The V gene's germline CDR1 is MNHNS and CDR2 SASEGT. V was trimmed by 5 bases and J by 1 base, leaving 5 bases between them. The CDR3 sequence is 13 residues long. In DNA form, the CDR3 reads TGTGCCAGCAGTCGGCGGAACACCGGGGAGCTGTTTTTT. Translated, it gives CASSRRNTGELFF.

This clonotype has just a few counts. The chain is built from TRBV2 and TRBJ2-2, with 7 bases identical to TRBD2. CDR1 and CDR2 from the germline V gene are SNHLY and FYNNEI. The J segment lost 5 bases and the V segment lost 7 bases, leaving 13 bases of the junction unmatched. CDR3 length equals 16 residues. The CDR3 region has the DNA TGTGCCAGCATCATCTACGGGGAGGGCCGGACCGGGGAGCTGTTTTTT. Translating gives CASIIYGEGRTGELFF.

The rearrangement uses TRBV29-1 and TRBJ2-7; 8 bases are a match to TRBD1. V lost 7 bases and J lost 4; bases outside the gene matches: 6. The germline CDR1 and CDR2 sequences are SQVTM and ANQGSEA. CDR3 length: 12 residues. CDR3 DNA: TGCAGCGCGTGGACAGGGATTTACGAGCAGTACGTC. Its protein is CSAWTGIYEQYV.

The V call is TRBV7-2, the J call TRBJ2-3; D is ambiguous. Germline values: CDR1 SGHTA, CDR2 FQGNSA. The CDR3 covers 16 residues. Trimming shortened V by 1 base and J by 1 base, and 12 bases separated the two germline ends. This CDR3 is CASSLEARRGTDTQYF. The CDR3, as DNA: TGTGCCAGCAGCTTAGAGGCGAGGCGTGGCACAGATACGCAGTATTTT.

This clonotype turned up a few times. The chain carries TRBV12-3 or TRBV12-4 and TRBJ2-2; perhaps TRBD2 as D (6 bases). This CDR3 is 18 amino acids long. Trimming stripped 6 bases from V and 4 bases from J, with 24 bases between. The chain's CDR3 is CASRRDPAFQTFTGELFF. The CDR3 DNA sequence: TGTGCCAGCAGGCGGGACCCCGCCTTCCAAACCTTCACCGGGGAGCTGTTTTTT.

The J gene is TRBJ2-1, the V gene TRBV5-1; perhaps TRBD1 as D (6 bases). V was clipped by 4 bases and J by 5 bases, with 10 bases between them. This CDR3 comprises 13 residues. CDR1 and CDR2 from the germline V gene are SGHRS and YFSETQ. CDR3 in amino acids: CASSPGQHNEQFF. The CDR3 bases are TGCGCCAGCAGCCCGGGACAACACAATGAGCAGTTCTTC. Based on the CDR3 plus reference TRBV5-1 and TRBJ2-1, the full variable domain is KAGVTQTPRYLIKTRGQQVTLSCSPISGHRSVSWYQQTPGQGLQFLFEYFSETQRNKGNFPGRFSGRQFSNSRSEMNVSTLELGDSALYLCASSPGQHNEQFFGPGTRLTVL.

This clonotype was picked up many times. V and J are TRBV7-9 and TRBJ1-5; D gene ambiguous. Germline V gene data show CDR1 as SEHNR and CDR2 as FQNEAQ (reference sequence). Trimming removed 4 bases at V and 4 bases at J, with 8 bases between. The CDR3 is 13 residues long. This CDR3 reads CASSSRKNQPQHF. The CDR3 nucleotides are TGTGCCAGCAGCTCGCGGAAGAATCAGCCCCAGCATTTT.